Below are 19 T cell receptor beta chains sequenced from a single sample in a study of blood T cells in healthy people across ages (dated by TCRdb to 2014 to 2015). The method was 5' RACE. Sequencing was carried out with an Illumina HiSeq 2500. A second PCR of 7 to 11 cycles was performed with a sample-barcoded 5' primer and a J-beta primer mix. The public reads were run again by TCRdb, first through fastp at Q25 and then through MiXCR, and only productive beta chains were kept. Rows with one shared CDR3 protein collapse into an entry with the most common genes and DNA. The sample data list about 1,400,000 distinct CDR3 sequences, and roughly 64% of these were observed just once. The ten largest clones add up to 6.5% to 8.5% of the sample. Sequencing input: blood. The receptors were sampled from a man younger than 35 in good health.

The rearrangement links TRBV2 to TRBJ1-1; 9 bases agree with TRBD1. The junction had 10 bases not matched to a gene; V was cut back by 5 bases and J by 0 bases. Looked up from germline, CDR1 is SNHLY and CDR2 is FYNNEI. This CDR3 region has 17 residues. CDR3 loop: CASSSPGTGFMNTEAFF. The CDR3 DNA sequence: TGTGCCAGCAGTTCACCCGGGACAGGGTTTATGAACACTGAAGCTTTCTTT.

The chain combines TRBV4-3 with TRBJ2-3; D is possibly TRBD1 or TRBD2 (5 bases each). The CDR3 sequence is 16 residues long. The ends were cut back, 1 base at V and 5 bases at J, with 16 bases in the middle. Germline V gene sequence: CDR1 LGHNA, CDR2 YSLEER. CDR3 DNA sequence: TGCGCCAGCAGCCAAGTCACCGGGGCTGGGGGAGATACGCAGTATTTT. Its protein product is CASSQVTGAGGDTQYF.

The genes are TRBV4-2 and TRBJ1-5; D not certain. Trimming took off 0 bases at V and 2 bases at J, with 5 bases between the two ends. Germline V gives CDR1 LGHNA, CDR2 YNFKEQ. There are 14 residues in the CDR3. The CDR3 region is CASSQESGNQPQHF. The CDR3 DNA is TGTGCCAGCAGCCAAGAGTCGGGCAATCAGCCCCAGCATTTT.

The gene calls are TRBV24-1 and TRBJ2-1; 7 bases fit TRBD1. CDR1 KGHDR and CDR2 SFDVKD come from the germline V gene. J lost 7 bases, V lost 7 bases, and 15 bases had no gene match. The CDR3 has 16 residues. CDR3: CATSGETTGRENEQFF. The CDR3 bases are TGTGCCACCAGCGGTGAAACGACAGGGAGAGAGAATGAGCAGTTCTTC.

The chain employs TRBV2 and TRBJ2-7; TRBD1 matches at 8 bases. The junction had 6 bases not matched to a gene; V was cut back by 0 bases and J by 2 bases. The germline gives CDR1 SNHLY, CDR2 FYNNEI. The CDR3 totals 16 residues. This chain's CDR3 is CASSEAILQGAYEQYF. CDR3 nucleotide sequence: TGTGCCAGCAGTGAAGCAATTTTACAGGGGGCCTACGAGCAGTACTTC. Looking up the rest from reference TRBV2 and TRBJ2-7 gives the full variable domain: EPEVTQTPSHQVTQMGQEVILRCVPISNHLYFYWYRQILGQKVEFLVSFYNNEISEKSEIFDDQFSVERPDGSNFTLKIRSTKLEDSAMYFCASSEAILQGAYEQYFGPGTRLTVT.

The chain carries TRBV6-5 and TRBJ2-7, with D possibly being TRBD1 or TRBD2 (5 bases each). The CDR3 is 14 residues long. Germline V lookup: CDR1 MNHEY, CDR2 SVGAGI. V gave up 2 bases and J gave up 1 base, with 9 bases separating them. CDR3 amino acids: CASSYTRESYEQYF. The CDR3 nucleotides are TGTGCCAGCAGTTACACCAGGGAGTCCTACGAGCAGTACTTC.

The table lists this clonotype with a few counts. This chain connects TRBV12-3 or TRBV12-4 to TRBJ2-3, with D maybe TRBD1 (5 bases). The CDR3 has 15 amino acids. Deletions cut 3 bases from V and 10 bases from J, with 20 bases between. CDR3 loop: CASSFRTGGAFAQYF. The CDR3 DNA reads TGTGCCAGCAGTTTCCGAACAGGCGGTGCTTTTGCGCAGTATTTT.

This clonotype is a singleton in its sample. V and J are TRBV20-1 and TRBJ1-4, with TRBD1 as a possible D gene (5 bases). The germline V and J ends were trimmed by 4 bases and 2 bases, with 5 bases remaining between them. The CDR3 runs 12 residues. From germline, CDR1 is DFQATT and CDR2 SNEGSKA (reference sequence). In DNA form, the CDR3 reads TGCAGTGCTAAGGGGACTAATGAAAAACTGTTTTTT. This gives the protein CSAKGTNEKLFF.

V gene TRBV4-1 combines with J gene TRBJ2-2, with D perhaps TRBD2 (6 bases). The CDR3 sequence is 13 residues long. V lost 3 bases to trimming and J lost 6 bases, with 8 bases between them. Germline V gene lookup returns CDR1 MGHRA and CDR2 YSYEKL. In DNA, the CDR3 is TGCGCCAGCAGCCAGAGCGGGTCCGGGGAGCTGTTTTTT. It codes for CASSQSGSGELFF.

A few counts support this clonotype. CDR3 in DNA: TGCAGTGCTAGAGATGAGGACGCTGACTACGAGCAGTACTTC. Protein: CSARDEDADYEQYF. J is TRBJ2-7 and V is TRBV20-1; no clear D. V was trimmed by 0 bases and J by 3 bases, leaving 12 bases between them. Germline V CDR1 and CDR2: DFQATT, SNEGSKA (reference sequence). The CDR3 has 14 amino acids.

CDR3 loop: CSARDGTGYTF. The CDR3 DNA reads as TGCAGTGCTAGAGATGGGACGGGCTACACCTTC. The chain links TRBV20-1 to TRBJ1-2; a possible D gene is TRBD1 (5 bases). The CDR3 totals 11 residues. Trimming took 0 bases from V and 8 from J, leaving 7 bases between them. CDR1 DFQATT and CDR2 SNEGSKA come from the germline V gene (reference sequence).

J is TRBJ1-2 and V is TRBV20-1, with 11 bases lining up with TRBD1. This CDR3 has 19 amino acids. Germline loops: CDR1 DFQATT, CDR2 SNEGSKA (reference sequence). V lost 0 bases and J lost 4; bases outside the gene matches: 16. CDR3 in amino acids: CSARDRGLGQGARGYGYTF. Written as DNA, the CDR3 is TGCAGTGCTAGAGATCGTGGGTTAGGACAGGGGGCGCGGGGCTATGGCTACACCTTC.

The chain uses TRBV20-1 and TRBJ1-4; 7 bases agree with TRBD1. The length of the CDR3 is 15 residues. The V segment lost 2 bases and the J segment 8 bases; nucleotides outside the gene matches: 11. Germline V gene sequence: CDR1 DFQATT, CDR2 SNEGSKA (reference sequence). CDR3 coding DNA: TGCAGTGCTAGATCACGACAGGGATCAGGGGAAAAACTGTTTTTT. This translates into CSARSRQGSGEKLFF.

The gene calls are TRBV7-9 and TRBJ2-2, with TRBD2 matching over 7 bases. From germline, CDR1 is SEHNR and CDR2 FQNEAQ (reference sequence). V gave up 11 bases and J gave up 1 base; unmatched junction bases: 7. The CDR3 totals 14 residues. The CDR3 loop reads CAHSAGVNTGELFF. CDR3 nucleotide sequence: TGTGCCCACTCGGCGGGGGTGAACACCGGGGAGCTGTTTTTT.

This clonotype was found a few times. The chain links TRBV28 to TRBJ1-4, with D possibly TRBD1 on 6 matching bases. V lost 3 bases, J lost 0 bases, and 8 bases lay in between. The CDR3 loop spans 15 amino acids. Germline assignment: CDR1 MDHEN and CDR2 SYDVKM. DNA of the CDR3: TGTGCCAGCAGTTTCAGGGGTGCAACTAATGAAAAACTGTTTTTT. As protein: CASSFRGATNEKLFF.

The chain employs TRBV20-1 and TRBJ2-5, with a weak D call TRBD2 (5 bases). CDR3 length: 13 residues. V shed 7 bases and J shed 1 base, with 13 bases lying between them. CDR1 and CDR2 (germline): DFQATT, SNEGSKA (reference sequence). In DNA, the CDR3 is TGCAGTGAGAAGATAGCGAGCCAAGAGACCCAGTACTTC. This sequence encodes CSEKIASQETQYF.

The chain recombines TRBV7-9 with TRBJ2-3; possibly TRBD1 for D (5 bases). The ends were cut back, 3 bases at V and 6 bases at J, with 13 bases in the middle. Germline values: CDR1 SEHNR, CDR2 FQNEAQ (reference sequence). The CDR3 sequence is 14 residues long. CDR3: CASSFSGPGDTQYF. CDR3 coding DNA: TGTGCCAGCAGCTTCTCAGGGCCTGGGGATACGCAGTATTTT. Variable domain in full (rest from reference TRBV7-9 and TRBJ2-3): DTGVSQNPRHKITKRGQNVTFRCDPISEHNRLYWYRQTLGQGPEFLTYFQNEAQLEKSRLLSDRFSAERPKGSFSTLEIQRTEQGDSAMYLCASSFSGPGDTQYFGPGTRLTVL.

The V and J genes are TRBV19 and TRBJ2-7, with TRBD1 matching over 7 bases. Germline V gives CDR1 LNHDA, CDR2 SQIVND (reference sequence). CDR3 length equals 14 residues. V lost 4 bases to trimming and J lost 3 bases; unmatched junction nucleotides: 6. This CDR3 reads CASSTRDSFYEQYF. The CDR3 coding sequence is TGTGCCAGTAGTACCCGGGACAGCTTCTACGAGCAGTACTTC.

This clonotype was picked up a small number of times. This chain links TRBV27 with TRBJ2-5; D may correspond to TRBD1 or TRBD2 (5 bases each). Germline values: CDR1 MNHEY, CDR2 SMNVEV (reference sequence). V dropped 6 bases and J dropped 2 bases, with 19 bases sitting between them. This CDR3 region has 16 residues. CDR3 nucleotides: TGTGCCAGCAGAGCTTTAGAGGGGTCCCTACAAGAGACCCAGTACTTC. Protein: CASRALEGSLQETQYF.